The 14 T cell receptor beta chains presented below share a single source sample, sequenced in a study of T cells after yellow fever vaccination. In TCRdb, the 5' RACE reads were re-called with MiXCR into one record per CDR3 protein. The table shows about 220,000 distinct CDR3 sequences, with more than 3% occurring only once. The specimen comprised CD4+ T cells sorted from PBMCs, sampled 10 days after the yellow fever booster vaccination. Receptors originate from a man aged 18-30 years who received the YFV17D yellow fever vaccine.

This clonotype showed up many times. V is TRBV5-1 and J is TRBJ2-2; no reliable D call. Germline CDR1 reads SGHRS; CDR2 reads YFSETQ. The CDR3 has 16 residues. Trimming shortened V by 1 base and J by 0 bases, and 10 bases separated the two germline ends. CDR3 protein: CASSLTRSSNTGELFF. For the CDR3, the DNA is TGCGCCAGCAGCTTGACGAGGTCCTCGAACACCGGGGAGCTGTTTTTT.

At least ten counts were recorded for this clonotype. The chain joins TRBV2 to TRBJ2-1; D is tentatively TRBD1 or TRBD2 (6 bases each). Per germline, CDR1 SNHLY and CDR2 FYNNEI. The CDR3 is 14 residues long. V was clipped by 9 bases and J by 6 bases, with 18 bases between them. CDR3 sequence: CASHRDGGPNEQFF. DNA for the CDR3: TGTGCCAGTCACCGCGACGGGGGCCCCAATGAGCAGTTCTTC.

This clonotype was seen repeatedly, ten times or more. The V call is TRBV7-8, the J call TRBJ2-3; the D gene is possibly TRBD2 (6 bases). This CDR3 is built from 16 residues. Germline V gene sequence: CDR1 SGHVS, CDR2 FQNEAQ. V lost 5 bases and J lost 3, with 18 bases in between. CDR3: CASSPGKTSWTDTQYF. The CDR3 coding sequence is TGTGCCAGCAGCCCCGGAAAGACTAGTTGGACAGATACGCAGTATTTT.

This clonotype was observed a few times. The J gene is TRBJ1-2, the V gene TRBV28, with D unresolved. The CDR3 spans 13 residues. The germline CDR1 and CDR2 sequences are MDHEN and SYDVKM. The germline V and J ends were trimmed by 1 base and 8 bases, with 11 bases remaining between them. The CDR3 here is CASSLFGREGYTF. Written as DNA, the CDR3 is TGTGCCAGCAGTTTATTTGGTAGGGAGGGCTACACCTTC.

This clonotype showed up many times. V gene TRBV7-2 combines with J gene TRBJ2-1; D is possibly TRBD2 (6 bases). Deletions cut 4 bases from V and 8 bases from J, with 12 bases between. Germline V gives CDR1 SGHTA, CDR2 FQGNSA. The CDR3 consists of 13 residues. CDR3 residues: CASSSGLLDEQFF. The CDR3 DNA reads as TGTGCCAGCAGCTCGGGACTCCTGGATGAGCAGTTCTTC.

This clonotype was observed a few times. The chain recombines TRBV5-1 with TRBJ1-1, with D possibly being TRBD1 (6 bases). CDR1 is SGHRS and CDR2 is YFSETQ in the germline V gene. V lost 4 bases and J lost 4, with 11 bases in between. The CDR3 contains 13 residues. Here the CDR3 reads CASSLSDSTEAFF. CDR3 DNA: TGCGCCAGCAGCCTTTCGGACAGCACTGAAGCTTTCTTT.

There are many counts of this clonotype. The V gene is TRBV7-6, the J gene TRBJ1-4, with unresolved D. Trimming removed 4 bases from V and 8 bases from J, with 11 bases in between. The germline CDR1 and CDR2 sequences are SGHVS and FNYEAQ. The CDR3 is made up of 13 amino acids. CDR3 in amino acids: CASSSLLEEKLFF. CDR3 nucleotides: TGTGCCAGCAGCTCGCTCTTAGAGGAAAAACTGTTTTTT. The full variable domain, in which reference TRBV7-6 and TRBJ1-4 provide the parts outside the CDR3, is GAGVSQSPRYKVTKRGQDVALRCDPISGHVSLYWYRQALGQGPEFLTYFNYEAQQDKSGLPNDRFSAERPEGSISTLTIQRTEQRDSAMYRCASSSLLEEKLFFGSGTQLSVL.

Only a few counts were recorded for this clonotype. The gene calls are TRBV5-5 and TRBJ1-1; the D gene is possibly TRBD1 (6 bases). This CDR3 is built from 16 residues. Germline assignment: CDR1 SGHKS and CDR2 YYEKEE (reference sequence). V shed 0 bases and J shed 2 bases, with 14 bases lying between them. The CDR3 region has the DNA TGTGCCAGCAGCTTGGAGGGGACACTCAGAAACACTGAAGCTTTCTTT. Residues: CASSLEGTLRNTEAFF.

This clonotype was observed many times. The gene calls are TRBV7-7 and TRBJ2-3; D uncertain. The CDR3 consists of 14 residues. Germline CDR1 reads SSHAT; CDR2 reads FNYEAQ (reference sequence). The ends were cut back, 8 bases at V and 6 bases at J, with 18 bases in the middle. CDR3 amino acids: CASSLSPLLDTQYF. The CDR3 DNA reads TGTGCCAGCTCTCTCAGTCCCCTCCTGGATACGCAGTATTTT.

The table lists this clonotype with a few counts. This chain uses TRBV6-5 with TRBJ1-1; possibly TRBD1 for D (5 bases). The V and J ends lost 7 bases and 5 bases respectively, with 14 bases between them. Germline lookup yields CDR1 MNHEY and CDR2 SVGAGI. The CDR3 consists of 13 residues. The CDR3: CASTYLRGTEAFF. In nucleotides, the CDR3 is TGTGCCAGCACCTATCTCCGGGGGACTGAAGCTTTCTTT.

The gene calls are TRBV10-3 and TRBJ2-7; no definite D call. CDR1 is ENHRY and CDR2 is SYGVKD in the germline V gene. Deletions cut 8 bases from V and 8 bases from J, with 22 bases between. This CDR3 region has 14 residues. CDR3: CAIGETGPPFKQYF. CDR3 nucleotides: TGTGCCATCGGAGAAACCGGGCCCCCCTTCAAGCAGTACTTC.

The V and J genes are TRBV6-2 or TRBV6-3 and TRBJ1-2; no clear D gene. The CDR3 covers 11 residues. V lost 4 bases to trimming and J lost 8 bases, with 8 bases between them. Germline CDR1 and CDR2: MNHEY and SVGEGT. The CDR3 protein is CASSWARGYTF. The DNA of the CDR3 is TGTGCCAGCAGTTGGGCGAGGGGCTACACCTTC.

The sample holds many counts of this clonotype. The rearrangement joins TRBV20-1 to TRBJ1-1; D may be TRBD1 (5 bases). Germline CDR1 reads DFQATT; CDR2 reads SNEGSKA (reference sequence). The length of the CDR3 is 16 residues. V dropped 5 bases and J dropped 1 base, with 20 bases sitting between them. The chain's CDR3 is CSAEDPRGVGNTEAFF. The CDR3 coding sequence is TGCAGTGCTGAAGACCCGAGGGGCGTGGGGAACACTGAAGCTTTCTTT.

This clonotype was observed at least ten times. CDR3 bases: TGCGCCAGCAGCCAAGGGCACCCCACAGATACGCAGTATTTT. This translates into CASSQGHPTDTQYF. This chain uses TRBV4-3 with TRBJ2-3; D is unclear. This CDR3 comprises 14 residues. V dropped 1 base and J dropped 2 bases, with 7 bases sitting between them. Germline values: CDR1 LGHNA, CDR2 YSLEER.